One and the same sample provided the 28 T cell receptor beta chains below, sequenced in a study of blood T cell repertoires in COVID-19 (dated by TCRdb to 2020 to 2022). Library preparation was by the immunoSEQ multiplex PCR assay. TCRdb holds this immuneACCESS table with in-frame rearrangements only. Some clones are missing; in checked studies, unresolved V genes explain under half, and the rest has no known cause. The sample data list about 250,000 clones, and roughly 88% of these were observed just once. The biggest ten clones account for less than 3% of the sample. Sequencing was carried out using peripheral blood. The source is a woman in her thirties with active or convalescent COVID-19.

The CDR3 region has the DNA TGTGCCAGCAGTTTCAGGGATAGCTATGGCTACACCTTC. This translates into CASSFRDSYGYTF. The V call is TRBV27, the J call TRBJ1-2; TRBD1 is a possible D gene (5 bases). CDR1 MNHEY and CDR2 SMNVEV come from the germline V gene (reference sequence). V lost 3 bases, J lost 4 bases, and 9 bases lay in between. CDR3 size: 13 residues.

V is TRBV19 and J is TRBJ2-1; TRBD1 aligns across 8 bases. CDR1 is LNHDA and CDR2 is SQIVND in the germline V gene (reference sequence). This CDR3 is 14 amino acids long. V was clipped by 2 bases and J by 13 bases; unmatched bases: 10. This chain's CDR3 is CASSIRQGADKQFF. The CDR3 DNA sequence: TGTGCCAGTAGTATAAGGCAGGGGGCGGACAAACAGTTCTTC.

This clone was seen a handful of times. The J gene is TRBJ2-7, the V gene TRBV28; the D is unclear. This CDR3 contains 14 residues. Trimming left V 9 bases short and J 2 bases short, with 17 bases between. Germline CDR1 is MDHEN and CDR2 is SYDVKM. CDR3 sequence: CASYPAGDTYEQYF. In nucleotides, the CDR3 is TGTGCCAGTTATCCTGCAGGTGACACCTACGAGCAGTACTTC.

The V gene is TRBV11-3, the J gene TRBJ1-1; D is perhaps TRBD1 (5 bases). CDR1 and CDR2 from the germline V gene are SGHNT and YENEEA. The CDR3 is made up of 12 amino acids. V was cut by 5 bases and J by 8 bases, with 12 bases left in between. The chain's CDR3 is CASSGRGGEAFF. The DNA of the CDR3 is TGTGCCAGCAGCGGGCGCGGGGGGGAAGCTTTCTTT.

This clone was recorded once. The chain combines TRBV9 with TRBJ2-5, with TRBD2 as a possible D gene (5 bases). CDR1 is SGDLS, CDR2 YYNGEE, per germline. This CDR3 is built from 15 residues. V was shortened by 0 bases and J by 9 bases, with 18 bases between the two germline ends. The CDR3 region is CASSVGGLGPPAQYF. CDR3 sequence (DNA): TGTGCCAGCAGCGTAGGAGGGCTAGGTCCCCCGGCCCAGTACTTC.

The J gene is TRBJ2-1, the V gene TRBV4-2; 11 positions match TRBD2. J lost 5 bases, V lost 3 bases, and 3 bases had no gene match. Germline V lookup: CDR1 LGHNA, CDR2 YNFKEQ. The CDR3 spans 15 residues. Here the CDR3 DNA reads TGTGCCAGCAGCCATACTAGCGGGAGAGACAATGAGCAGTTCTTC. Its protein product is CASSHTSGRDNEQFF.

This rearrangement joins TRBV11-2 to TRBJ2-7; no reliable D call. V lost 3 bases and J lost 5, with 5 bases in between. Per the germline V gene, CDR1 is SGHAT and CDR2 is FQNNGV. This CDR3 is built from 11 residues. CDR3 nucleotides: TGTGCCAGCAGCTTCCCAGACGAGCAGTACTTC. The encoded protein is CASSFPDEQYF.

The chain recombines TRBV30 with TRBJ1-6; 8 bases map to TRBD1. Losses at the gene ends were 3 bases for V and 7 bases for J; bases not matched to a gene: 2. CDR1 is GTSNPN and CDR2 is SVGIG in the germline V gene (reference sequence). The CDR3 sequence is 13 residues long. The CDR3 region has the DNA TGTGCCTGGAGGGGACAGGTCAATTCACCCCTCCACTTT. As protein: CAWRGQVNSPLHF.

The chain employs TRBV5-1 and TRBJ1-2, with no clear D. This CDR3 has 15 amino acids. Germline loops: CDR1 SGHRS, CDR2 YFSETQ. The V end lost 0 bases, the J end lost 2 bases, and 11 bases lay between the germline ends. The CDR3 loop is CASSLGFGENYGYTF. CDR3 in DNA: TGCGCCAGCAGCTTGGGATTTGGGGAGAACTATGGCTACACCTTC.

The chain carries TRBV7-9 and TRBJ1-1; 11 nucleotides align to TRBD1. The CDR3 runs 16 residues. CDR1 is SEHNR and CDR2 is FQNEAQ in the germline V gene (reference sequence). V gave up 4 bases and J gave up 2 bases; unmatched junction bases: 6. The CDR3 sequence: CASSSDRGRENTEAFF. The CDR3 nucleotides are TGTGCCAGCAGCTCGGACAGGGGGCGAGAAAACACTGAAGCTTTCTTT.

This clone was found a few times. The rearrangement links TRBV7-9 to TRBJ1-2; D is possibly TRBD1 (6 bases). V lost 11 bases, J lost 7 bases, and 17 bases lay in between. Germline assignment: CDR1 SEHNR and CDR2 FQNEAQ (reference sequence). The CDR3 totals 12 residues. The DNA of the CDR3 is TGTGCCCTAGAGGGGGTTTCAGGTGGCTACACCTTC. It translates to CALEGVSGGYTF.

This sequence joins TRBV28 and TRBJ1-6, with TRBD1 matching 9 bases. This CDR3 is 16 amino acids long. CDR1 MDHEN and CDR2 SYDVKM come from the germline V gene. Losses at the gene ends were 3 bases for V and 4 bases for J; bases not matched to a gene: 4. The CDR3 region is CASSLRTGAYNSPLHF. Here the CDR3 DNA reads TGTGCCAGCAGTTTGCGGACAGGGGCTTATAATTCACCCCTCCACTTT.

This CDR3 reads CASSPGTSRTDTQYF. The CDR3 DNA follows: TGCGCCAGCAGCCCCGGGACTAGTAGGACAGATACGCAGTATTTT. The rearrangement links TRBV5-1 to TRBJ2-3; the match to TRBD2 covers 8 bases. The CDR3 loop spans 15 amino acids. Germline values: CDR1 SGHRS, CDR2 YFSETQ. V lost 4 bases and J lost 3; bases outside the gene matches: 7.

The V and J genes are TRBV7-3 and TRBJ1-1, with unresolved D. Germline-derived CDR1 and CDR2 are SGHTA and FQGTGA. V was shortened by 5 bases and J by 4 bases, with 11 bases between the two germline ends. The CDR3 is 13 amino acids. In DNA, the CDR3 is TGTGCCAGCAGCCCAAACCGCGGCACTGAAGCTTTCTTT. This sequence encodes CASSPNRGTEAFF.

The V and J genes are TRBV5-5 and TRBJ1-4, with D tentatively TRBD1 (5 bases). V was shortened by 6 bases and J by 8 bases, with 20 bases between the two germline ends. The CDR3 runs to 15 residues. The germline V gene has CDR1 SGHKS and CDR2 YYEKEE (reference sequence). The CDR3 spells CASTRRGPFEEKLFF. The CDR3 DNA reads as TGTGCCAGCACCCGGAGGGGCCCCTTTGAGGAAAAACTGTTTTTT.

The V and J genes are TRBV10-3 and TRBJ2-5, with 7 bases that match TRBD2. CDR1 and CDR2 (germline): ENHRY, SYGVKD. This CDR3 has 15 residues. After removal of 3 bases from V and 3 bases from J, the junction contained 7 bases not matched to a gene. The CDR3 bases are TGTGCCATCAGTGAAAGGGCGGGAGCGAAAGAGACCCAGTACTTC. Translation: CAISERAGAKETQYF.

This chain links TRBV7-9 with TRBJ2-3, with TRBD1 as a possible D gene (6 bases). The CDR3 length is 18 residues. Per germline, CDR1 SEHNR and CDR2 FQNEAQ (reference sequence). V was clipped by 2 bases and J by 4 bases, with 22 bases between them. CDR3 nucleotide sequence: TGTGCCAGCAGCTTAACGCAGGGACAAGGGAGTTACGCAGATACGCAGTATTTT. The encoded protein is CASSLTQGQGSYADTQYF.

The chain joins TRBV3-1 (or the pseudogene TRBV3-2) to TRBJ1-4; D gene unclear. The CDR3 is made up of 12 amino acids. Per germline, CDR1 LGHDT and CDR2 YNNKEL (reference sequence). The V end lost 3 bases, the J end lost 7 bases, and 6 bases lay between the germline ends. The CDR3 region has the DNA TGTGCCAGCAGCCACCCGGGTGAAAAACTGTTTTTT. This sequence encodes CASSHPGEKLFF.

The chain joins TRBV12-3 or TRBV12-4 to TRBJ2-7, with D possibly matching TRBD2 (5 bases). V dropped 7 bases and J dropped 5 bases, with 12 bases sitting between them. CDR3 size: 12 residues. CDR3 sequence (DNA): TGTGCCAGCACCCCCCCCGGGGACGAGCAGTACTTC. The encoded protein is CASTPPGDEQYF.

This clone came up many times. The genes are TRBV6-2 or TRBV6-3 and TRBJ2-1, with 15 positions matching TRBD2. Germline V CDR1 and CDR2: MNHEY, SVGEGT. This CDR3 spans 15 amino acids. V was pared by 2 bases and J by 7 bases, with 0 bases of the junction left unmatched. This CDR3 reads CASSYGTSGGNEQFF. In nucleotides, the CDR3 is TGTGCCAGCAGTTACGGGACTAGCGGGGGGAATGAGCAGTTCTTC.

The CDR3 sequence is CASSFESQVYEQYF. The CDR3 DNA is TGTGCCAGCAGTTTCGAGTCACAGGTCTACGAGCAGTACTTC. V usage is TRBV28 and J usage is TRBJ2-7; D is perhaps TRBD1 (5 bases). Germline V gene sequence: CDR1 MDHEN, CDR2 SYDVKM. The CDR3 spans 14 residues. V gave up 3 bases and J gave up 3 bases, with 12 bases separating them.

The J gene is TRBJ1-2, the V gene TRBV29-1, with D possibly matching TRBD1 (6 bases). The CDR3 has 13 residues. Looked up from germline, CDR1 is SQVTM and CDR2 is ANQGSEA. V shed 4 bases and J shed 3 bases, with 12 bases lying between them. In nucleotides, the CDR3 is TGCAGCGTTGGCCGGAAGGGGGACTATGGCTACACCTTC. Translation gives CSVGRKGDYGYTF.

This chain links TRBV27 with TRBJ2-7; the D is unclear. Deletions cut 4 bases from V and 6 bases from J, with 7 bases between. This CDR3 contains 11 residues. Germline V gene data show CDR1 as MNHEY and CDR2 as SMNVEV (reference sequence). The CDR3 DNA reads as TGTGCCAGCAGTTCAAAAATCGAGCAGTACTTC. The encoded protein is CASSSKIEQYF.

The count of this clone is one. The chain joins TRBV7-6 to TRBJ1-2; D might be TRBD1 (5 bases). With 1 base removed from V and 13 bases from J, the gap between germline ends came to 16 bases. The CDR3 runs 13 residues. Germline V gene data show CDR1 as SGHVS and CDR2 as FNYEAQ. This CDR3 reads CASSLGWGSATTF. Here the CDR3 DNA reads TGTGCCAGCAGCTTAGGTTGGGGCTCCGCTACCACCTTC.

This chain connects TRBV7-8 to TRBJ1-2; D not certain. The CDR3 extends over 12 amino acids. CDR1 is SGHVS, CDR2 FQNEAQ, per germline. V lost 5 bases, J lost 8 bases, and 12 bases lay in between. CDR3 sequence (DNA): TGTGCCAGCAGCCCCGAGCCTATAGGCTACACCTTC. Translation: CASSPEPIGYTF.

The CDR3 sequence is CASSPGQYEQYF. The CDR3, as DNA: TGTGCCAGCTCTCCCGGTCAATACGAGCAGTACTTC. The chain links TRBV18 to TRBJ2-7; D is undetermined. V lost 6 bases to trimming and J lost 4 bases, with 10 bases between them. From germline, CDR1 is KGHSH and CDR2 LQKENI. The CDR3 runs to 12 residues.

The rearrangement uses TRBV6-1 and TRBJ1-3; D ambiguous. V shed 11 bases and J shed 4 bases, with 9 bases lying between them. CDR1 and CDR2 (germline): MNHNS, SASEGT. This CDR3 has 11 amino acids. The CDR3 nucleotides are TGTGCCCTAGCGGTCGGAAACACCATATATTTT. Encoded protein: CALAVGNTIYF.

V and J are TRBV19 and TRBJ2-4; tentative D call: TRBD1 (5 bases). The germline V gene has CDR1 LNHDA and CDR2 SQIVND (reference sequence). Trimming cost V 3 bases and J 0 bases, with 18 bases left between them. The CDR3 has 18 amino acids. As DNA, the CDR3 is TGTGCCAGTAGTATTCACCAGGGCCGTTTTCTAGCCAAAAACATTCAGTACTTC. Its protein is CASSIHQGRFLAKNIQYF.